This paragraph reports one TCR beta chain. Its antigen is not known. This entry belongs to a study of CXCR3-negative and CXCR3-positive naive CD8 T cells. Study-wide results and limits: Each naive subset displayed comparably high diversity, whereas memory CD8+ cells displayed much lower diversity. In cryopreserved cells, CXCR3 expression partially decreased, and fresh PBMCs were used in most assays. TRB CDR3 hydrophobicity was greater in CXCR3-positive naive cells than in CXCR3-negative naive cells.

This CDR3 region has 14 residues. UMI labels and 5' RACE were used to prepare the TRB cDNA libraries. With the 5' RACE reads reprocessed, TCRdb shows one record per CDR3 protein and no DNA. The sample shows over 100,000 distinct CDR3 sequences, and 0.41% sits with its ten largest clones. The chain is built from TRBV12-3 or TRBV12-4 and TRBJ1-4. The TCR comes from a human donor in good health. Some clones in this sample may be carry-over from other donors' samples. Source material: naive CXCR3+ CD8+ T cells from blood. The sample's subset: CD45RO-CCR7+CD27+CD95- naive CD8+ T cells expressing CXCR3 (TNR3+). The CDR3 is CASSLAGFNEKLFF.